This T cell receptor beta chain appears in the sequencing data of a study of T cell responses to AZD1222 COVID-19 vaccine. The table came from immunoSEQ multiplex PCR; TCRdb's copy has only in-frame clones and leaves some out. Among roughly 150,000 clones listed, approximately 90% were seen once. With 1 base clipped from V and 3 bases from J, the junction kept 8 bases outside the gene matches. The CDR3 consists of 16 residues. Germline CDR1 and CDR2: MGHRA and YSYEKL. This specimen consisted of peripheral blood, obtained 28 days after the second AZD1222 dose. This chain joins TRBV4-1 and TRBJ1-1, with TRBD1 identical over 7 bases. The source is an adult who received the AZD1222 COVID-19 vaccine. CDR3 amino acids: CASSQARQGFDTEAFF. Written as DNA, the CDR3 is TGCGCCAGCAGCCAAGCCAGACAGGGCTTTGACACTGAAGCTTTCTTT.